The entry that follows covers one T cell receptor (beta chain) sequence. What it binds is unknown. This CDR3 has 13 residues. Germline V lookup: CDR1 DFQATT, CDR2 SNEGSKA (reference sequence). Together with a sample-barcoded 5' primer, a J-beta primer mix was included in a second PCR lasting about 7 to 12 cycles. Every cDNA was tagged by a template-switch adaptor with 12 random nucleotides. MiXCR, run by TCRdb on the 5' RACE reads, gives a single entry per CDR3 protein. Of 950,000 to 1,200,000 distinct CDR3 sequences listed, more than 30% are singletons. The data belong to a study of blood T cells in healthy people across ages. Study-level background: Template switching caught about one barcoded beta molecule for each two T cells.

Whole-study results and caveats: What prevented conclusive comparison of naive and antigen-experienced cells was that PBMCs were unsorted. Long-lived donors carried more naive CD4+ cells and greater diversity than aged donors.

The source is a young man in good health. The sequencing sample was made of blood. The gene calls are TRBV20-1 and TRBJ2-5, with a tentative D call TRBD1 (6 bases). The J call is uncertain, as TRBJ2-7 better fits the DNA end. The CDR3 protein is CSAPGSGESEQYF. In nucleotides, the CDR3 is TGCAGTGCCCCGGGGTCAGGGGAGAGCGAGCAGTACTTC.